Included here is one T cell receptor (beta chain) sequence, with context. Germline lookup yields CDR1 SGHDT and CDR2 YYEEEE. CDR3 size: 15 residues. Trimming took 1 base from V and 7 from J; bases not matched to a gene: 6. The protocol was immunoSEQ multiplex PCR, while the TCRdb copy is restricted to in-frame clones and leaves out a portion. The sample includes 60,000 to 70,000 clones, 90% to 95% of them seen just once. This sample was taken from a study of T cell changes during pregnancy in multiple sclerosis. The material sequenced was peripheral blood, taken in the second trimester of pregnancy. The chain couples TRBV5-6 to TRBJ1-4, with 8 nucleotides matching TRBD1. The TCR originated in a female donor with multiple sclerosis, enrolled in a pregnancy study. The DNA for the CDR3 is TGTGCCAGCAGCTTGCCCAGGACAGGGTTTGAAAAACTGTTTTTT. Translated: CASSLPRTGFEKLFF.